Reported below is one T cell receptor beta chain. Its antigen is as yet unknown. Noted time point: baseline, week 1 (first vaccination visit). Described treatment: pre-vaccination baseline after standard-of-care therapy. The donors' diagnosis was new WHO grade 3 or 4 astrocytoma that was IDH1-mutant and ATRX-lost. TCRdb keeps only in-frame clones here, not all; method: immunoSEQ multiplex PCR. This sample has more than 80,000 clones, with 83% found just once. The V and J ends lost 4 bases and 2 bases respectively, with 9 bases between them. This CDR3 spans 15 amino acids. Germline values: CDR1 LGHNA, CDR2 YNFKEQ. The data belong to a study of a mutant IDH1 vaccine in newly diagnosed glioma. Study-level information: Of the patients given treatment, around 62% were male and 37.5% were female, and a mean age of roughly 40 years was recorded. Patients' prior therapy spanned radiotherapy, temozolomide, or both; most underwent both.

Study results and limitations: Immune responses induced by vaccination arose in 93.3% of the patients.

This material consisted of PBMCs, taken from a glioma patient treated with radiotherapy, temozolomide or both. The sequence was collected from a woman aged 45-60 years with glioma. The genes are TRBV4-2 and TRBJ2-6; D gene ambiguous. The CDR3 coding sequence is TGTGCCAGCAGCCCTGTGATCGCTGGGGCCAACGTCCTGACTTTC. Encoded protein: CASSPVIAGANVLTF.